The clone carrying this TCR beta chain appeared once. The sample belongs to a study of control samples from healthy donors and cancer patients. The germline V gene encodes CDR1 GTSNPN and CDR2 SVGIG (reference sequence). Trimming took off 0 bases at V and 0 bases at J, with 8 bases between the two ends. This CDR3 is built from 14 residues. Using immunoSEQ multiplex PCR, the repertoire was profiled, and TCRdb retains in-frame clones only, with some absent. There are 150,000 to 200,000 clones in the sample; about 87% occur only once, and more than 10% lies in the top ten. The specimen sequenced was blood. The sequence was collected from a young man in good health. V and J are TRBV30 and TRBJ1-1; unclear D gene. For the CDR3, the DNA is TGTGCCTGGAGTGTTCGGCCGATGAACACTGAAGCTTTCTTT. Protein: CAWSVRPMNTEAFF.